Detailed here is one T cell receptor (beta chain). Its antigen is not identified. Germline loops: CDR1 MNHNY, CDR2 SVGAGI (reference sequence). V lost 4 bases to trimming and J lost 4 bases; unmatched junction nucleotides: 6. The CDR3 spans 16 residues. The source of the sample is a study of blood T cells in healthy people across ages. Study outcomes and limitations: Roughly linear age-related decline in beta diversity appeared, significant by age around 38. Researchers deemed the diversity estimates from one million T cells underestimates.

The use of a sample-barcoded 5' primer and a J-beta primer mix characterized a second PCR of about 6 to 12 cycles. TCRdb re-called the 5' RACE reads with MiXCR, one entry per CDR3 protein. The sample consists of hundreds of thousands of distinct CDR3 sequences, under 65% of them appearing once. The sequence derives from a man aged 55-75 years in good health. The chain employs TRBV6-6 and TRBJ2-5; 13 bases agree with TRBD2. Sequencing input: blood. The CDR3, as DNA: TGTGCCAGCAGTTCCGGGACTAGCGGGGCCCGAGAGACCCAGTACTTC. It encodes CASSSGTSGARETQYF.